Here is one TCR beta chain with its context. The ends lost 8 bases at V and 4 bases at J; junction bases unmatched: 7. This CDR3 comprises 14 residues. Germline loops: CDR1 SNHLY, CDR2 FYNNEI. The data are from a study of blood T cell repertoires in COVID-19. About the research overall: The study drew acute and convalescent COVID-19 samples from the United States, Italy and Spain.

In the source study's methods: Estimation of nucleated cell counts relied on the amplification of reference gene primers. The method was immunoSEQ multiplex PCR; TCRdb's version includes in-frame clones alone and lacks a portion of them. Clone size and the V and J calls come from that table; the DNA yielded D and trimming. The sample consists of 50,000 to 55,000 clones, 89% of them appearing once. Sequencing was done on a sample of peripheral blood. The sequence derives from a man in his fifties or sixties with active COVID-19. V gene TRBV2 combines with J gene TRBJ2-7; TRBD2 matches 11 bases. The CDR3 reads CASRTSGSWYEQYF. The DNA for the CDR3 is TGTGCCAGCCGGACTAGCGGGTCGTGGTACGAGCAGTACTTC.